Shown below are 21 T cell receptor beta chains from a single sample sequenced in a study of beta chain features in type 1 diabetes. Expressed TCRB transcripts were sequenced after all isolated RNA was converted to cDNA. Clones were read by immunoSEQ multiplex PCR, and TCRdb kept only the in-frame ones, dropping some. The table records around 500,000 clones, approximately 31% of them present only once. The sequenced sample was naive CD4+ T cells from blood. The origin of the receptors is a man between 18 and 35 years old in good health.

The V and J genes are TRBV5-1 and TRBJ2-3; tentative D call: TRBD2 (6 bases). Germline CDR1 and CDR2: SGHRS and YFSETQ. V was cut by 5 bases and J by 7 bases, with 11 bases left in between. CDR3 length: 12 residues. The CDR3 region has the DNA TGCGCCAGCAGGTCGGGGGTGAATACGCAGTATTTT. Its translation: CASRSGVNTQYF.

The table lists this clone with a few counts. The chain links TRBV5-6 to TRBJ2-1; D is unresolved. Trimming removed 5 bases at V and 5 bases at J, with 14 bases between. The CDR3 is 14 amino acids. From germline, CDR1 is SGHDT and CDR2 YYEEEE. The CDR3 DNA sequence: TGTGCCAGCAGATCGGGTCTGTGGGACAATGAGCAGTTCTTC. This codes for CASRSGLWDNEQFF.

This chain joins TRBV20-1 and TRBJ2-7, with TRBD2 identical over 7 bases. Germline trimming cut 7 bases from V and 7 bases from J; bases unmatched to any gene: 7. Germline V lookup: CDR1 DFQATT, CDR2 SNEGSKA (reference sequence). The CDR3 loop spans 11 amino acids. The CDR3 DNA reads TGCAGTGTTTCAACGGGGGGAGAGCAGTACTTC. Amino acids: CSVSTGGEQYF.

This chain links TRBV25-1 with TRBJ2-7; a possible D gene is TRBD2 (6 bases). Trimming took off 4 bases at V and 6 bases at J, with 16 bases between the two ends. The CDR3 contains 14 residues. Germline CDR1 is MGHDK and CDR2 is SYGVNS. The CDR3 region has the DNA TGTGCCAGCAGTGCACCAGGGCGGAGGGCCGAGCAGTACTTC. It codes for CASSAPGRRAEQYF.

This clone turned up a few times. The chain couples TRBV19 to TRBJ2-1, with D perhaps TRBD2 (6 bases). With 0 bases removed from V and 11 bases from J, the gap between germline ends came to 14 bases. This CDR3 spans 14 amino acids. Germline values: CDR1 LNHDA, CDR2 SQIVND (reference sequence). CDR3 residues: CASSIDFSSDKQFF. DNA of the CDR3: TGTGCCAGTAGTATAGACTTCTCTAGCGACAAGCAGTTCTTC. The whole variable domain, filled in from reference TRBV19 and TRBJ2-1, reads DGGITQSPKYLFRKEGQNVTLSCEQNLNHDAMYWYRQDPGQGLRLIYYSQIVNDFQKGDIAEGYSVSREKKESFPLTVTSAQKNPTAFYLCASSIDFSSDKQFFGPGTRLTVL.

This clone showed up just a few times. This chain joins TRBV5-6 and TRBJ2-5, with D possibly being TRBD1 or TRBD2 (5 bases each). Trimming stripped 4 bases from V and 5 bases from J, with 15 bases between. The CDR3 contains 14 residues. Germline V lookup: CDR1 SGHDT, CDR2 YYEEEE. The CDR3 DNA sequence: TGTGCCAGCAGCGTGAGGGGCCGCAGGGAGACCCAGTACTTC. Translated, it gives CASSVRGRRETQYF.

To note about this clone: One junction end does not reproduce the germline sequence, and a read error may be involved. V usage is TRBV7-7 and J usage is TRBJ2-3; the match to TRBD2 covers 8 bases. The germline V gene encodes CDR1 SSHAT and CDR2 FNYEAQ (reference sequence). The CDR3 is 14 residues long. This CDR3 reads CASSLTSGTDTQYF. The CDR3 DNA follows: TGTGCTAGCAGCTTGACTAGCGGCACAGATACGCAGTATTTT. The variable domain in full, with the rest retrieved from reference TRBV7-7 and TRBJ2-3, is GAGVSQSPRYKVTKRGQDVTLRCDPISSHATLYWYQQALGQGPEFLTYFNYEAQPDKSGLPSDRFSAERPEGSISTLTIQRTEQRDSAMYRCASSLTSGTDTQYFGPGTRLTVL.

A few counts support this clone. The gene calls are TRBV28 and TRBJ2-1; D remains unclear. Trimming stripped 7 bases from V and 4 bases from J, with 20 bases between. The CDR3 extends over 16 amino acids. Germline V gene lookup returns CDR1 MDHEN and CDR2 SYDVKM. CDR3 sequence: CASITKGSHRYNEQFF. CDR3 in DNA: TGTGCCAGCATCACTAAGGGCTCACATCGGTACAATGAGCAGTTCTTC.

This chain connects TRBV10-3 to TRBJ2-7; 7 bases match TRBD2. This CDR3 comprises 16 residues. Unmatched junction bases numbered 12, after V lost 4 bases and J lost 3 bases. Germline values: CDR1 ENHRY, CDR2 SYGVKD. CDR3 nucleotide sequence: TGTGCCATCAGTGGGGAGGGAGGTCCCCACTACTACGAGCAGTACTTC. Its translation: CAISGEGGPHYYEQYF.

This sequence joins TRBV9 and TRBJ1-4; 12 bases fit TRBD1. Germline CDR1 and CDR2: SGDLS and YYNGEE. V lost 1 base to trimming and J lost 8 bases; unmatched junction nucleotides: 6. This CDR3 contains 16 residues. The CDR3, as DNA: TGTGCCAGCAGCGTAAGCGGGACAGGGGGCCGGGAAAAACTGTTTTTT. Amino acids: CASSVSGTGGREKLFF.

J is TRBJ1-2 and V is TRBV18; the match to TRBD1 covers 11 bases. Germline V gene sequence: CDR1 KGHSH, CDR2 LQKENI. Unmatched junction bases numbered 1, after V lost 3 bases and J lost 4 bases. The CDR3 covers 14 residues. The CDR3 spells CASSPGQGGYGYTF. The CDR3 DNA sequence: TGTGCCAGCTCACCGGGACAGGGGGGCTATGGCTACACCTTC.

The rearrangement joins TRBV10-3 to TRBJ2-7; D not certain. From germline, CDR1 is ENHRY and CDR2 SYGVKD. The CDR3 runs 13 residues. V lost 0 bases, J lost 2 bases, and 5 bases lay in between. This CDR3 reads CAISESSPYEQYF. The CDR3 DNA reads TGTGCCATCAGTGAGTCCAGCCCCTACGAGCAGTACTTC.

This clone has more than one count but fewer than ten. The chain carries TRBV5-1 and TRBJ2-6; D gene unclear. This CDR3 is 15 amino acids long. V lost 6 bases and J lost 0, with 10 bases in between. Germline lookup yields CDR1 SGHRS and CDR2 YFSETQ. The CDR3 reads CASTPQSSGANVLTF. CDR3 nucleotide sequence: TGCGCCAGCACTCCACAGTCCTCTGGGGCCAACGTCCTGACTTTC.

The rearrangement joins TRBV5-4 to TRBJ2-1; D remains ambiguous. Germline CDR1 and CDR2: SGHNT and YYREEE (reference sequence). This CDR3 comprises 15 residues. Deletions cut 1 base from V and 0 bases from J, with 8 bases between. The CDR3: CASSLNPGSYNEQFF. CDR3 bases: TGTGCCAGCAGCTTGAATCCGGGCTCCTACAATGAGCAGTTCTTC.

This chain links TRBV10-3 with TRBJ2-3; D remains unclear. V lost 4 bases and J 1 base, leaving 9 bases between the germline ends. The CDR3 loop spans 14 amino acids. Looked up from germline, CDR1 is ENHRY and CDR2 is SYGVKD. CDR3 sequence: CAISAGPRTDTQYF. The CDR3 DNA reads as TGTGCCATCAGTGCCGGACCACGCACAGATACGCAGTATTTT.

The chain is built from TRBV9 and TRBJ2-1; weak D call: TRBD2 (5 bases). Germline V gene lookup returns CDR1 SGDLS and CDR2 YYNGEE. The V end was cut by 3 bases, the J end by 4 bases, with 11 bases between. This CDR3 spans 14 amino acids. The CDR3 here is CASSAAGQYNEQFF. As DNA, the CDR3 is TGTGCCAGCAGCGCCGCGGGTCAATACAATGAGCAGTTCTTC.

The chain joins TRBV5-1 to TRBJ2-6, with D perhaps assigned TRBD1 or TRBD2 (5 bases each). Trimming removed 4 bases at V and 2 bases at J, with 10 bases between. CDR1 is SGHRS and CDR2 is YFSETQ in the germline V gene. The length of the CDR3 is 15 residues. As DNA, the CDR3 is TGCGCCAGCAGCGCCTCGGGGCCTGGGGCCAACGTCCTGACTTTC. Protein sequence: CASSASGPGANVLTF.

The V gene is TRBV7-9, the J gene TRBJ1-1, with TRBD1 matching over 7 bases. The V gene end was trimmed by 4 bases and the J gene end by 4 bases; junction bases not matched to a gene: 6. Germline V gene data show CDR1 as SEHNR and CDR2 as FQNEAQ (reference sequence). The CDR3 runs 14 residues. The CDR3 sequence: CASSSDRSATEAFF. The DNA for the CDR3 is TGTGCCAGCAGCTCGGACAGGTCGGCCACTGAAGCTTTCTTT.

The chain combines TRBV19 with TRBJ2-6; no firm D call. V was clipped by 6 bases and J by 2 bases, with 11 bases between them. CDR1 is LNHDA, CDR2 SQIVND, per germline (reference sequence). This CDR3 is 15 amino acids long. The CDR3 region has the DNA TGTGCCAGTAGACGGGCCCAGGCTGGGGCCAACGTCCTGACTTTC. It codes for CASRRAQAGANVLTF.

This clone was counted only a few times. The chain employs TRBV30 and TRBJ2-7; D gene uncertain. Trimming shortened V by 3 bases and J by 1 base, and 10 bases separated the two germline ends. Germline loops: CDR1 GTSNPN, CDR2 SVGIG (reference sequence). This CDR3 is 13 amino acids long. In nucleotides, the CDR3 is TGTGCCTGGAGGATCTCTTGGTCCTACGAGCAGTACTTC. Its protein product is CAWRISWSYEQYF.

This clone was counted at least ten times. This chain links TRBV2 with TRBJ2-3, with D possibly matching TRBD2 (5 bases). Germline lookup yields CDR1 SNHLY and CDR2 FYNNEI. The CDR3 loop spans 11 amino acids. The V and J ends lost 8 bases and 5 bases respectively, with 8 bases between them. CDR3 in DNA: TGTGCCAGCCGCGGACTAGATACGCAGTATTTT. Its translation: CASRGLDTQYF.